This T cell receptor (beta chain) stems from a study of T cell changes during pregnancy in multiple sclerosis. The V gene's germline CDR1 is MNHEY and CDR2 SMNVEV (reference sequence). This CDR3 comprises 15 residues. The V gene lost 6 bases and the J gene lost 4 bases, with 16 bases spanning the gap. This table comes from immunoSEQ multiplex PCR, and its TCRdb copy is limited to in-frame clones, with some not included. The table includes tens of thousands of clones, 91% detected once. The specimen was peripheral blood, collected after pregnancy. J is TRBJ2-1 and V is TRBV27, with D possibly TRBD2 on 6 matching bases. The receptor comes from a female donor in good health, enrolled as a control in a pregnancy study. CDR3 sequence (DNA): TGTGCCAGCAGACGCCCGGGGGTCCCATACAATGAGCAGTTCTTC. Encoded protein: CASRRPGVPYNEQFF.